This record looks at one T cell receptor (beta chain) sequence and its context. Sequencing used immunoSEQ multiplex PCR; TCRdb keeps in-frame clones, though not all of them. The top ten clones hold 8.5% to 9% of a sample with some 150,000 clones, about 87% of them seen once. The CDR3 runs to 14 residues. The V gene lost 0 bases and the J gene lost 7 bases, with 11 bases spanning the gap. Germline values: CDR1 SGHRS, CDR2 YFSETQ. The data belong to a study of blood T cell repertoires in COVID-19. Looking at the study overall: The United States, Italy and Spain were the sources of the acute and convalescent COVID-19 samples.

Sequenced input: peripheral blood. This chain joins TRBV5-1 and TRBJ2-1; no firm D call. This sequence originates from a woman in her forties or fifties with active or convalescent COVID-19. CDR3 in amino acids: CASSLDPARNEQFF. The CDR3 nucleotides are TGCGCCAGCAGCTTGGATCCAGCGCGGAATGAGCAGTTCTTC.